These 5 T cell receptor beta chains were all obtained from the same sample, sequenced in a study of blood T cells in healthy people across ages. The use of a sample-barcoded 5' primer and a J-beta primer mix characterized a second PCR of about 7 to 12 cycles. In TCRdb, the 5' RACE reads were re-called with MiXCR into one record per CDR3 protein. This table holds 800,000 to 950,000 distinct CDR3 sequences, 25% to 30% found once. Separately, the same data were catalogued under a study of T cells of mothers and their children.

What was sequenced was blood. These TCRs come from a woman aged 40 to 55 in good health.

This clonotype was counted at least ten times. The chain recombines TRBV20-1 with TRBJ2-1; possible D gene TRBD2, 5 bases. This CDR3 has 15 amino acids. CDR1 and CDR2 (germline): DFQATT, SNEGSKA (reference sequence). The germline V and J ends were trimmed by 5 bases and 8 bases, with 22 bases remaining between them. Here the CDR3 reads CSALSGLGVGYEQFF. CDR3 bases: TGCAGTGCTCTGTCCGGACTGGGAGTCGGCTATGAGCAGTTCTTC.

With respect to this clonotype: This may be a read error: a much more frequent sequence differs by one nucleotide. The chain is built from TRBV27 and TRBJ2-7, with D maybe TRBD2 (5 bases). The germline CDR1 and CDR2 sequences are MNHEY and SMNVEV (reference sequence). V gave up 5 bases and J gave up 6 bases, with 17 bases separating them. CDR3 size: 14 residues. This CDR3 is CASSLRIEGCEQYF. The CDR3 bases are TGTGCCAGCAGTCTCCGGATCGAGGGCTGCGAGCAGTACTTC.

This sequence joins TRBV12-3 or TRBV12-4 and TRBJ1-1; D call uncertain. CDR3 length equals 11 residues. V was pared by 2 bases and J by 9 bases, with 7 bases between. The CDR3 loop reads CASSLKQQAFF. CDR3 coding DNA: TGTGCCAGCAGTTTAAAGCAGCAAGCTTTCTTT.

The rearrangement links TRBV20-1 to TRBJ2-7; 8 nucleotides match TRBD1. The CDR3 totals 16 residues. Germline V CDR1 and CDR2: DFQATT, SNEGSKA (reference sequence). V trimming: 1 base; J trimming: 7 bases; junction bases outside the gene matches: 15. The DNA of the CDR3 is TGCAGTGCTAGAGCCCCGACAGGGGACTCCTACAATGAGCAGTACTTC. It codes for CSARAPTGDSYNEQYF.

The V and J genes are TRBV20-1 and TRBJ2-1; 14 bases map to TRBD2. The CDR3 spans 13 residues. After removal of 6 bases from V and 7 bases from J, the junction contained 2 bases not matched to a gene. CDR1 is DFQATT, CDR2 SNEGSKA, per germline (reference sequence). The CDR3 coding sequence is TGCAGTGCCTGGACTAGCGGGAGGAATGAGCAGTTCTTC. It yields the protein CSAWTSGRNEQFF.